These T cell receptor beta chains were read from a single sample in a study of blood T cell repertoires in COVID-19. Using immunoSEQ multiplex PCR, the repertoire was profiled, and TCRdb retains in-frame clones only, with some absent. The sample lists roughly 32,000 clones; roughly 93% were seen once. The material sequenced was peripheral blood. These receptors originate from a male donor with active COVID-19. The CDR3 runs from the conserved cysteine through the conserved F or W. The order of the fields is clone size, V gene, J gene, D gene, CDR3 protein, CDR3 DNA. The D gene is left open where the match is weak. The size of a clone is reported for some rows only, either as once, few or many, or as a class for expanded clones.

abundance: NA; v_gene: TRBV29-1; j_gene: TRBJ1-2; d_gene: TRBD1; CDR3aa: CSVALTGAVGYTF; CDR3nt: TGCAGCGTTGCTCTCACAGGGGCAGTTGGCTACACCTTC
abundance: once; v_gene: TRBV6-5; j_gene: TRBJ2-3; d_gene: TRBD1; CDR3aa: CASSYGTGTKGDTQYF; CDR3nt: TGTGCCAGCAGTTACGGGACAGGAACTAAAGGAGATACGCAGTATTTT
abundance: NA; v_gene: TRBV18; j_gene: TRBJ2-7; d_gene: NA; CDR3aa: CASSRTGLTPYEQYF; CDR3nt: TGTGCCAGCTCGAGAACAGGCTTGACCCCCTACGAGCAGTACTTC
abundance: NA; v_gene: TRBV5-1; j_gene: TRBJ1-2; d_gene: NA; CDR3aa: CASSLGQPIYGYTF; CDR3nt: TGCGCCAGCAGCTTGGGACAGCCGATCTATGGCTACACCTTC
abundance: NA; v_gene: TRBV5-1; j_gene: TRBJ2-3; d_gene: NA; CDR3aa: CASSLEGRGTDTQYF; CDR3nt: TGCGCCAGCAGCTTGGAGGGGCGAGGCACAGATACGCAGTATTTT
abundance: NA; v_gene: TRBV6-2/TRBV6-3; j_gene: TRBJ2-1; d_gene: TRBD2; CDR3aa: CASSYSTSGGFEQFF; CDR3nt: TGTGCCAGCAGTTACTCAACTAGCGGGGGCTTTGAGCAGTTCTTC
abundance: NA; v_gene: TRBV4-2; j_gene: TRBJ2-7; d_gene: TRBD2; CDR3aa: CASSPKVASGPDAYEQYF; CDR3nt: TGTGCCAGCAGCCCCAAAGTAGCTAGCGGGCCAGACGCCTACGAGCAGTACTTC
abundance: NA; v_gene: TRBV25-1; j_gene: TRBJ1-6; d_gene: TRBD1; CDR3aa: CASSGTGGYSPLHF; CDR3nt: TGTGCCAGCAGCGGGACAGGCGGCTATTCACCCCTCCACTTT
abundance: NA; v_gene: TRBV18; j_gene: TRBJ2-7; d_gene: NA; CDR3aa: CASSPDRHGSYEQYF; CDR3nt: TGTGCCAGCTCACCTGACAGGCACGGCTCCTACGAGCAGTACTTC
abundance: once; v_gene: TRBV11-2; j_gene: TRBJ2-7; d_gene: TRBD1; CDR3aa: CASSHVGTGGDYEQYF; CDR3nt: TGTGCCAGCAGCCATGTCGGGACAGGGGGAGACTACGAGCAGTACTTC
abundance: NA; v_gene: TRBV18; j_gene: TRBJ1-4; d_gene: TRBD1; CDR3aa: CASSTLQGTNEKLFF; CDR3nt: TGTGCCAGCTCAACTTTACAGGGGACTAATGAAAAACTGTTTTTT
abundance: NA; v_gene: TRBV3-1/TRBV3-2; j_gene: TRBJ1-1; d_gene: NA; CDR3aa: CASSLTPEYTEAFF; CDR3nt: TGTGCCAGCAGTCTTACTCCGGAGTATACTGAAGCTTTCTTT
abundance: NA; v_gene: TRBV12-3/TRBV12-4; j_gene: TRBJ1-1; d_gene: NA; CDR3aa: CASSRNTEAFF; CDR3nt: TGTGCCAGCAGCCGTAACACTGAAGCTTTCTTT
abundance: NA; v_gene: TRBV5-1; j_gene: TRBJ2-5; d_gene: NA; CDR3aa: CASSLGPTDPGETQYF; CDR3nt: TGCGCCAGCAGCTTGGGGCCGACTGACCCCGGAGAGACCCAGTACTTC
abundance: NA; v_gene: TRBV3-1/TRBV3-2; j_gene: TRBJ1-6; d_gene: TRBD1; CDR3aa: CASSQGQGNSPLHF; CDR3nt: TGTGCCAGCAGCCAAGGACAGGGGAATTCACCCCTCCACTTT
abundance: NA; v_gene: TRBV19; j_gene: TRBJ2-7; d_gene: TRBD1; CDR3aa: CASSPSGTASYEQYF; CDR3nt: TGTGCCAGTAGCCCCTCCGGGACAGCTTCTTACGAGCAGTACTTC
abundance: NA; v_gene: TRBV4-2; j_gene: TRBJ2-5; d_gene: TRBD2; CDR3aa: CASSQETSGQETQYF; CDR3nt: TGTGCCAGCAGCCAAGAGACTAGCGGACAAGAGACCCAGTACTTC
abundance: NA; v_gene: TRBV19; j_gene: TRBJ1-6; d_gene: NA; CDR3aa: CASTRVGGSSYNSPLHF; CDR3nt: TGTGCCAGTACCCGAGTCGGAGGGTCCTCCTATAATTCACCCCTCCACTTT
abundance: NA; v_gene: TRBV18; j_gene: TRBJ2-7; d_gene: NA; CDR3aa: CASSPPRFEQYF; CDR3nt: TGTGCCAGCTCACCACCCCGGTTCGAGCAGTACTTC
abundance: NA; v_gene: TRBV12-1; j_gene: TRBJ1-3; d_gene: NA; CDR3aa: CASSFRGTGAGNTIYF; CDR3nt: TGTGCCAGCAGCTTTAGAGGGACAGGGGCTGGAAACACCATATATTTT
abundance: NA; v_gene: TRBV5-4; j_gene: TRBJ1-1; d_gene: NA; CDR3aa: CASGHGGGMKNTEAFF; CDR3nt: TGTGCCAGCGGCCATGGGGGGGGAATGAAAAACACTGAAGCTTTCTTT
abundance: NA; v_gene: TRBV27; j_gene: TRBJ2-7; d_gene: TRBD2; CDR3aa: CASSLSGGPIIYEQYF; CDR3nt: TGTGCCAGCAGTCTCAGCGGGGGCCCTATTATTTACGAGCAGTACTTC
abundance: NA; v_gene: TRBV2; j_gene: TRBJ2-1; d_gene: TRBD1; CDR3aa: CASRDRAYNEQFF; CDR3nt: TGTGCCAGCCGGGACAGGGCCTACAATGAGCAGTTCTTC
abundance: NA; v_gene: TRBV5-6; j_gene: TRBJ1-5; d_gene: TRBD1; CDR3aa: CASSFRGSNQPQHF; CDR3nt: TGTGCCAGCAGCTTCAGGGGGAGCAATCAGCCCCAGCATTTT
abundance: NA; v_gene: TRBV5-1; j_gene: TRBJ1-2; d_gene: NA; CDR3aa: CASSLGQGRLYGYTF; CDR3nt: TGCGCCAGCAGCCTGGGCCAGGGGCGCCTCTATGGCTACACCTTC
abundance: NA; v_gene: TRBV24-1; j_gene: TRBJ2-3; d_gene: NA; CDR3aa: CATSRSEGSTDTQYF; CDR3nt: TGTGCCACCAGTCGATCGGAGGGGAGCACAGATACGCAGTATTTT
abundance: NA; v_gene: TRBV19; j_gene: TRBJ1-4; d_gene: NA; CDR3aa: CASSLMFATNEKLFF; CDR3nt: TGTGCCAGCTCCTTAATGTTTGCAACTAATGAAAAACTGTTTTTT
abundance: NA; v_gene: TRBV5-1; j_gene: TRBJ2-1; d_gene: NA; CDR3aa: CASSPQGGSYNEQFF; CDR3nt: TGCGCCAGCAGTCCTCAGGGGGGCTCCTACAATGAGCAGTTCTTC
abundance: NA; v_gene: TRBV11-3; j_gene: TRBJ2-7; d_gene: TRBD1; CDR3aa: CASSLESGGEQYF; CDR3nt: TGTGCCAGCAGCTTAGAGTCAGGGGGCGAGCAGTACTTC
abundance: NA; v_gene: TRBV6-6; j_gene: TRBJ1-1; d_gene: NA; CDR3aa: CASSSPGGLMAEAFF; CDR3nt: TGTGCCAGCAGTTCCCCGGGGGGGCTGATGGCTGAAGCTTTCTTT
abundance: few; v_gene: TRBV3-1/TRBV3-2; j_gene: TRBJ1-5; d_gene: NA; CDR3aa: CASSQRTGSNQPQHF; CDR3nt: TGTGCCAGCAGCCAGAGGACTGGCAGCAATCAGCCCCAGCATTTT